The 20 T cell receptor beta chains in this list originate from one sample, sequenced in a study of T cell responses to AZD1222 COVID-19 vaccine. The repertoire was sequenced with immunoSEQ multiplex PCR; TCRdb's copy has only in-frame clones and lacks some. The repertoire holds 70,000 to 85,000 clones, with 86% as singletons. This material consisted of peripheral blood, taken on day 0 of AZD1222 vaccination. The receptors stem from an adult in good health.

Only one count was recorded for this clone. V gene TRBV11-2 combines with J gene TRBJ2-4; D gene uncertain. The CDR3 has 11 residues. With 5 bases removed from V and 6 bases from J, the gap between germline ends came to 5 bases. Germline CDR1 reads SGHAT; CDR2 reads FQNNGV. The CDR3 protein is CASSPGNIQYF. The CDR3 coding sequence is TGTGCCAGCAGCCCAGGAAACATTCAGTACTTC.

V gene TRBV25-1 combines with J gene TRBJ1-2; D gene uncertain. The germline V gene has CDR1 MGHDK and CDR2 SYGVNS. Trimming shortened V by 4 bases and J by 7 bases, and 10 bases separated the two germline ends. This CDR3 contains 12 residues. In DNA form, the CDR3 reads TGTGCCAGCAGTGCAGGCCCCAGTGGCTACACCTTC. Its protein is CASSAGPSGYTF.

A single count supports this clone. The chain combines TRBV9 with TRBJ1-4, with unresolved D. Germline CDR1 is SGDLS and CDR2 is YYNGEE. The CDR3 totals 15 residues. V was shortened by 4 bases and J by 0 bases, with 10 bases between the two germline ends. As DNA, the CDR3 is TGTGCCAGCAGCCCCGACCCCGCAACTAATGAAAAACTGTTTTTT. Residues: CASSPDPATNEKLFF. Full variable domain (remainder filled in from reference TRBV9 and TRBJ1-4): DSGVTQTPKHLITATGQRVTLRCSPRSGDLSVYWYQQSLDQGLQFLIQYYNGEERAKGNILERFSAQQFPDLHSELNLSSLELGDSALYFCASSPDPATNEKLFFGSGTQLSVL.

The CDR3: CASSYGQGLAGELFF. CDR3 DNA sequence: TGTGCCAGCAGCTACGGACAGGGATTGGCCGGGGAGCTGTTTTTT. V gene TRBV3-1 (or the pseudogene TRBV3-2) combines with J gene TRBJ2-2; 8 nucleotides align to TRBD1. Germline trimming cut 5 bases from V and 6 bases from J; bases unmatched to any gene: 8. CDR3 length: 15 residues. Germline V gene lookup returns CDR1 LGHDT and CDR2 YNNKEL (reference sequence).

The chain recombines TRBV12-3 or TRBV12-4 with TRBJ2-1, with D hard to call. Deletions cut 3 bases from V and 7 bases from J, with 1 base between. The CDR3 runs to 10 residues. The CDR3 sequence: CASSFNEQFF. The DNA of the CDR3 is TGTGCCAGCAGTTTTAATGAGCAGTTCTTC.

The chain links TRBV28 to TRBJ2-7, with D perhaps matching TRBD2 (5 bases). Looked up from germline, CDR1 is MDHEN and CDR2 is SYDVKM. V lost 5 bases and J lost 3, with 17 bases in between. This CDR3 is built from 15 residues. In DNA form, the CDR3 reads TGTGCCAGCAGTGAAAAGGAGGTTCCCCTCTACGAGCAGTACTTC. Its protein product is CASSEKEVPLYEQYF.

The table lists this clone with a few counts. J is TRBJ2-7 and V is TRBV15; 8 bases fit TRBD2. CDR1 is LNHNV and CDR2 is YYDKDF in the germline V gene (reference sequence). There are 15 residues in the CDR3. Losses at the gene ends were 3 bases for V and 0 bases for J; bases not matched to a gene: 4. CDR3 nucleotides: TGTGCCACCAGCAGGATAGCGGGGATCTCCTACGAGCAGTACTTC. Its translation: CATSRIAGISYEQYF. Complete variable domain (other parts from reference TRBV15 and TRBJ2-7): DAMVIQNPRYQVTQFGKPVTLSCSQTLNHNVMYWYQQKSSQAPKLLFHYYDKDFNNEADTPDNFQSRRPNTSFCFLDIRSPGLGDTAMYLCATSRIAGISYEQYFGPGTRLTVT.

The CDR3 sequence: CASQAHGGRRNEQFF. CDR3 bases: TGTGCCAGCCAGGCCCACGGAGGAAGGCGGAATGAGCAGTTCTTC. J is TRBJ2-1 and V is TRBV7-3; possible D gene TRBD2, 5 bases. CDR1 is SGHTA, CDR2 FQGTGA, per germline. The CDR3 totals 15 residues. With 8 bases removed from V and 7 bases from J, the gap between germline ends came to 21 bases. Based on the CDR3 plus reference TRBV7-3 and TRBJ2-1, the full variable domain is GAGVSQTPSNKVTEKGKYVELRCDPISGHTALYWYRQSLGQGPEFLIYFQGTGAADDSGLPNDRFFAVRPEGSVSTLKIQRTERGDSAVYLCASQAHGGRRNEQFFGPGTRLTVL.

The gene calls are TRBV6-5 and TRBJ1-1; 9 bases agree with TRBD1. Per the germline V gene, CDR1 is MNHEY and CDR2 is SVGAGI. This CDR3 has 15 residues. V dropped 6 bases and J dropped 5; count of bases not matched to a gene: 10. DNA for the CDR3: TGTGCCAGCAGGATAGGGACAGGGTGGGTGACTGAAGCTTTCTTT. Protein product: CASRIGTGWVTEAFF.

The table lists this clone with a count of one. This chain links TRBV10-2 with TRBJ1-5, with D hard to call. The length of the CDR3 is 17 residues. V was shortened by 0 bases and J by 4 bases, with 16 bases between the two germline ends. Germline CDR1 WSHSY, CDR2 SAAADI. CDR3 loop: CASSESIPPGANQPQHF. Written as DNA, the CDR3 is TGCGCCAGCAGTGAGTCGATTCCCCCGGGTGCAAATCAGCCCCAGCATTTT.

The table lists this clone with a few counts. This chain connects TRBV6-5 to TRBJ1-2; D not resolved. The CDR3 covers 11 residues. The V end lost 6 bases, the J end lost 2 bases, and 4 bases lay between the germline ends. Germline values: CDR1 MNHEY, CDR2 SVGAGI. CDR3 protein: CASSENYGYTF. The DNA for the CDR3 is TGTGCCAGCAGCGAGAACTATGGCTACACCTTC.

The rearrangement links TRBV6-5 to TRBJ2-3; maybe TRBD2 (6 bases). Germline values: CDR1 MNHEY, CDR2 SVGAGI. The V end lost 6 bases, the J end lost 3 bases, and 13 bases lay between the germline ends. The CDR3 consists of 14 residues. The chain's CDR3 is CASSPSEGTDTQYF. DNA of the CDR3: TGTGCCAGCAGCCCGTCGGAGGGTACAGATACGCAGTATTTT.

The V gene is TRBV9, the J gene TRBJ2-3; weak D call: TRBD1 (6 bases). V shed 0 bases and J shed 6 bases, with 11 bases lying between them. The CDR3 loop spans 14 amino acids. Germline CDR1 and CDR2: SGDLS and YYNGEE. CDR3 bases: TGTGCCAGCAGCGTAGTTTACAGGGCCGATACGCAGTATTTT. This encodes CASSVVYRADTQYF.

The V call is TRBV13, the J call TRBJ2-3; TRBD2 matches at 12 bases. The CDR3 length is 16 residues. The ends lost 5 bases at V and 1 base at J; junction bases unmatched: 4. The germline V gene has CDR1 PRHDT and CDR2 FYEKMQ (reference sequence). The CDR3 coding sequence is TGTGCCAGCAGCGGTTCTAGCGGGGGGGGCACAGATACGCAGTATTTT. It translates to CASSGSSGGGTDTQYF.

The chain is built from TRBV29-1 and TRBJ2-2, with 7 bases matching TRBD1. Germline assignment: CDR1 SQVTM and CDR2 ANQGSEA. The CDR3 runs 12 residues. J was trimmed by 4 bases and V by 6 bases; bases with no gene match: 2. CDR3 DNA sequence: TGCAGCGTAGGGGGCAGCACCGGGGAGCTGTTTTTT. It specifies CSVGGSTGELFF.

The chain has TRBV18 and TRBJ1-3; D gene uncertain. CDR3 length: 20 residues. Deletions cut 0 bases from V and 0 bases from J, with 21 bases between. Germline CDR1 reads KGHSH; CDR2 reads LQKENI. The CDR3 reads CASSPPFPAQNPSSGNTIYF. In DNA form, the CDR3 reads TGTGCCAGCTCACCACCGTTCCCTGCCCAGAATCCTAGCTCTGGAAACACCATATATTTT. Full variable domain (remainder filled in from reference TRBV18 and TRBJ1-3): NAGVMQNPRHLVRRRGQEARLRCSPMKGHSHVYWYRQLPEEGLKFMVYLQKENIIDESGMPKERFSAEFPKEGPSILRIQQVVRGDSAAYFCASSPPFPAQNPSSGNTIYFGEGSWLTVV.

V gene TRBV28 combines with J gene TRBJ1-1; 7 bases fit TRBD1. CDR3 length: 14 residues. V dropped 4 bases and J dropped 2; count of bases not matched to a gene: 4. From germline, CDR1 is MDHEN and CDR2 SYDVKM. The CDR3 DNA reads TGTGCCAGCAGTTCCCGGACAGGTAACACTGAAGCTTTCTTT. This encodes CASSSRTGNTEAFF.

This clone was seen a single time. J is TRBJ1-2 and V is TRBV28; D not resolved. The germline V and J ends were trimmed by 3 bases and 2 bases, with 7 bases remaining between them. Germline V lookup: CDR1 MDHEN, CDR2 SYDVKM. The CDR3 has 13 amino acids. The CDR3 DNA sequence: TGTGCCAGCAGTTTGGTACAGAACTATGGCTACACCTTC. This gives the protein CASSLVQNYGYTF.

The V call is TRBV19, the J call TRBJ1-5; D is uncertain. In germline, CDR1 is LNHDA, CDR2 SQIVND (reference sequence). This CDR3 contains 15 residues. The V gene lost 2 bases and the J gene lost 6 bases, with 14 bases spanning the gap. The CDR3 sequence is CASSISTPRGQPQHF. The CDR3 DNA sequence: TGTGCCAGTAGTATAAGCACCCCTCGGGGTCAGCCCCAGCATTTT.

This clone turned up a few times. V is TRBV5-1 and J is TRBJ1-2; D unclear. V lost 5 bases, J lost 6 bases, and 11 bases lay in between. Germline CDR1 reads SGHRS; CDR2 reads YFSETQ. The CDR3 sequence is 12 residues long. Here the CDR3 reads CASSREMDGYTF. For the CDR3, the DNA is TGCGCCAGCAGTCGGGAGATGGATGGCTACACCTTC. Complete variable domain (other parts from reference TRBV5-1 and TRBJ1-2): KAGVTQTPRYLIKTRGQQVTLSCSPISGHRSVSWYQQTPGQGLQFLFEYFSETQRNKGNFPGRFSGRQFSNSRSEMNVSTLELGDSALYLCASSREMDGYTFGSGTRLTVV.